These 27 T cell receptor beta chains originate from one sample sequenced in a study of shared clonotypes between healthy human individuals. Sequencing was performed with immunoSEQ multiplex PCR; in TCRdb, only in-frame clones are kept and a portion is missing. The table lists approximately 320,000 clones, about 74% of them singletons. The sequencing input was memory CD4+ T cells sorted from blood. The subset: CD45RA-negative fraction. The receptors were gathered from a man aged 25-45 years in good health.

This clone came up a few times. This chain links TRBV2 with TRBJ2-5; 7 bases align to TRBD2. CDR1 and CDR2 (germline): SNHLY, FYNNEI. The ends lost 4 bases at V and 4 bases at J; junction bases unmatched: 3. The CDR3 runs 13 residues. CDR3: CASSGLARETQYF. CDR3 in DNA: TGTGCCAGCAGTGGACTAGCCCGAGAGACCCAGTACTTC.

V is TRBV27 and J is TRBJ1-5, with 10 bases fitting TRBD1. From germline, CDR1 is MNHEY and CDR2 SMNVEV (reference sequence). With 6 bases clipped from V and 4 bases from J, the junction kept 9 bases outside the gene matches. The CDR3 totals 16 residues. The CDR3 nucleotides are TGTGCCAGCAGCCTGAAGGGACAGGGGAAGAATCAGCCCCAGCATTTT. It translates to CASSLKGQGKNQPQHF.

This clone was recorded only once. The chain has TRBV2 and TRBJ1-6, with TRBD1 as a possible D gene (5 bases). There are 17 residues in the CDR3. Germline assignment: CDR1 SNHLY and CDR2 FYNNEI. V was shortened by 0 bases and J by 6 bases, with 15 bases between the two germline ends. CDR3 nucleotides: TGTGCCAGCAGTGAAGCAGGACCTGGGGACGTTAATTCACCCCTCCACTTT. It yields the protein CASSEAGPGDVNSPLHF.

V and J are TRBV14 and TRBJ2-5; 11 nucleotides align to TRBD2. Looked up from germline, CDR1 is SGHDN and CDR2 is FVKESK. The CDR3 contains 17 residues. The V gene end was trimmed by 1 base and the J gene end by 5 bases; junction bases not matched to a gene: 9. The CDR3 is CASSQVGLAGRWETQYF. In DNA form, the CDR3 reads TGTGCCAGCAGCCAAGTCGGACTAGCGGGTCGTTGGGAGACCCAGTACTTC.

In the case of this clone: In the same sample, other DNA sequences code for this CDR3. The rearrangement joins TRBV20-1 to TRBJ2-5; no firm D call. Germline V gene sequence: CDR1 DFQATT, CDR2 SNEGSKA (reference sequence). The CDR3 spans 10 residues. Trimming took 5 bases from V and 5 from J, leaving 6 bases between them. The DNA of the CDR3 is TGCAGTGCTGGGGTGGAGACCCAGTACTTC. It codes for CSAGVETQYF.

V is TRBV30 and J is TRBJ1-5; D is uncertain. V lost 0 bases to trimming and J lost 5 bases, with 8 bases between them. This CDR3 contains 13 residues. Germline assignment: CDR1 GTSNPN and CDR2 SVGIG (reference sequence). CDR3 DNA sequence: TGTGCCTGGAGTGTGCCGGCGGATCAGCCCCAGCATTTT. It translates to CAWSVPADQPQHF. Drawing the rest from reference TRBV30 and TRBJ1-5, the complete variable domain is SQTIHQWPATLVQPVGSPLSLECTVEGTSNPNLYWYRQAAGRGLQLLFYSVGIGQISSEVPQNLSASRPQDRQFILSSKKLLLSDSGFYLCAWSVPADQPQHFGDGTRLSIL.

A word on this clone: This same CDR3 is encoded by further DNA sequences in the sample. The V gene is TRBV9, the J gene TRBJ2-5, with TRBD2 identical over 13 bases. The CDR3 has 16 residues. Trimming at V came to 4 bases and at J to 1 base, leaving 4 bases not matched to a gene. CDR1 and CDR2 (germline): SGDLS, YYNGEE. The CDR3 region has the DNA TGTGCCAGCAGCTCAGGACTAGCGGGGGCCCAAGAGACCCAGTACTTC. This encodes CASSSGLAGAQETQYF.

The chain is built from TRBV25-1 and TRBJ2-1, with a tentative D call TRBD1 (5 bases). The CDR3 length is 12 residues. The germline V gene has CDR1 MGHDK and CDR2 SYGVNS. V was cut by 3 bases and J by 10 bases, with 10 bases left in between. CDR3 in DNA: TGTGCCAGCAGTGAGGGGCAAGGGGAGCAGTTCTTC. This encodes CASSEGQGEQFF.

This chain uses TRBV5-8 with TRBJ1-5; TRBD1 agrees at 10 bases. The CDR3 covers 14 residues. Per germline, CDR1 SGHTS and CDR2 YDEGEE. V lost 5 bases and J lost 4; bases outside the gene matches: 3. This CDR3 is CASSSDRGNQPQHF. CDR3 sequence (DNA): TGTGCCAGCAGTTCGGACAGGGGGAATCAGCCCCAGCATTTT.

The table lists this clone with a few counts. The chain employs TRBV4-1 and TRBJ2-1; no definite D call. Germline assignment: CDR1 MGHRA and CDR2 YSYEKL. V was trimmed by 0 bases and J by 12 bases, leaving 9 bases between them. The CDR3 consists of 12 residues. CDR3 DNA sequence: TGCGCCAGCAGCCAAGAATCTAGGAGGCAGTTCTTC. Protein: CASSQESRRQFF.

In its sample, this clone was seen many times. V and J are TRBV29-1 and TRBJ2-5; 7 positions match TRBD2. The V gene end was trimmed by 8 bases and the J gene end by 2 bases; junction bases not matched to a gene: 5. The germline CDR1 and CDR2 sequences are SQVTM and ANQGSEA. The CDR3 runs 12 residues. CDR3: CSLLGGQETQYF. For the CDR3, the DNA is TGCAGCCTGCTCGGGGGGCAAGAGACCCAGTACTTC.

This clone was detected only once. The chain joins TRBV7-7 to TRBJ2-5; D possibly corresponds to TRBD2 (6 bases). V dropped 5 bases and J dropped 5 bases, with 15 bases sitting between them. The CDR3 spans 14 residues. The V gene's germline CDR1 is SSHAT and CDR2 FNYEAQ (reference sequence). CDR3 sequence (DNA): TGTGCCAGCAGCGAACCCGGGGGAGAGGAGACCCAGTACTTC. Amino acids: CASSEPGGEETQYF.

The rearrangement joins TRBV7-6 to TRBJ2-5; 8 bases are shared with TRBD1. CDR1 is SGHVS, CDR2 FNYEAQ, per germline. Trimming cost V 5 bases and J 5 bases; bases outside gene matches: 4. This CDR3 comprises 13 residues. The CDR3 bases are TGTGCCAGCAGCACCCGACAGGGGGAGACCCAGTACTTC. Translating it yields CASSTRQGETQYF.

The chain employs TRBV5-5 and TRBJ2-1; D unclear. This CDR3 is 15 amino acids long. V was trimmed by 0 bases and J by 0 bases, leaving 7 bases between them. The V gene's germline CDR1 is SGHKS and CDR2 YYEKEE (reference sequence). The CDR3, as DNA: TGTGCCAGCAGCTTGGCAGTTAACTCCTACAATGAGCAGTTCTTC. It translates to CASSLAVNSYNEQFF.

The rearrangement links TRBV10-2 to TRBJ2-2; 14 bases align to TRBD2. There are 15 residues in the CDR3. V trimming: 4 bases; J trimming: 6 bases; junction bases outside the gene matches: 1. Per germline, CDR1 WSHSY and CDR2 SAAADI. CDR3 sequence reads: CASSGGLAGAGELFF. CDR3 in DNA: TGCGCCAGCAGTGGGGGACTAGCGGGAGCCGGGGAGCTGTTTTTT.

As DNA, the CDR3 is TGCAGCGTCAGTAGCGGAAAGATTTACGAGCAGTACTTC. Translated: CSVSSGKIYEQYF. The J gene is TRBJ2-7, the V gene TRBV29-1, with D possibly being TRBD2 (6 bases). CDR3 size: 13 residues. V was clipped by 6 bases and J by 4 bases, with 16 bases between them. Germline V gene sequence: CDR1 SQVTM, CDR2 ANQGSEA.

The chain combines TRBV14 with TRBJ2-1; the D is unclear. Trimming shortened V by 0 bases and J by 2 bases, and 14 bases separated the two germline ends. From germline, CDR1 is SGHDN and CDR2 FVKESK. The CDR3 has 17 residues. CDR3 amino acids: CASSQDVGRHAYNEQFF. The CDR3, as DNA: TGTGCCAGCAGCCAAGATGTGGGTCGTCACGCCTACAATGAGCAGTTCTTC.

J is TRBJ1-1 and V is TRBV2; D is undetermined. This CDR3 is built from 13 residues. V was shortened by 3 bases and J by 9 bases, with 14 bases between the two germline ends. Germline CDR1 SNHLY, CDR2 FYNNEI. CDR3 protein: CASSEVRRPQAFF. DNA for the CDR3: TGTGCCAGCAGTGAGGTCCGTCGCCCCCAAGCTTTCTTT.

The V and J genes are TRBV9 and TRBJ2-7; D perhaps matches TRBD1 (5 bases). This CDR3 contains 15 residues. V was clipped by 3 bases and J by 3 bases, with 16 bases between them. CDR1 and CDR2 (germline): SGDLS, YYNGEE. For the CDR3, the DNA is TGTGCCAGCAGCGCAGACAGAGCGCCCCTCTACGAGCAGTACTTC. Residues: CASSADRAPLYEQYF.

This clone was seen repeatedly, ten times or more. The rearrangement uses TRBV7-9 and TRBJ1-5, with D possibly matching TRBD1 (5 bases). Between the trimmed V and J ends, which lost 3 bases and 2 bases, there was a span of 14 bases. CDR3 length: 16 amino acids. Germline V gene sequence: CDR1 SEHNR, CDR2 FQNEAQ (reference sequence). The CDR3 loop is CASSFKRGDGNQPQHF. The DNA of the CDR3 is TGTGCCAGCAGCTTTAAACGGGGGGATGGCAATCAGCCCCAGCATTTT.

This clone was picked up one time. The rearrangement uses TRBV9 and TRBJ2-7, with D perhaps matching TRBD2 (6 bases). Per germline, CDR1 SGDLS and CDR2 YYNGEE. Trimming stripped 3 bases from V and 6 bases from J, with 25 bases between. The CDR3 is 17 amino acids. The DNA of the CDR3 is TGTGCCAGCAGCGGAGGCCTTGGCGGGGCTAGCGAACGCGAGCAGTACTTC. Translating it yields CASSGGLGGASEREQYF. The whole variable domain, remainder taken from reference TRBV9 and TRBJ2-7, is DSGVTQTPKHLITATGQRVTLRCSPRSGDLSVYWYQQSLDQGLQFLIQYYNGEERAKGNILERFSAQQFPDLHSELNLSSLELGDSALYFCASSGGLGGASEREQYFGPGTRLTVT.

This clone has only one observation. CDR3 nucleotide sequence: TGCGCCAGCAGCCACACACCGGGGGATACGCAGTATTTT. Translated: CASSHTPGDTQYF. The chain combines TRBV4-3 with TRBJ2-3; the D gene is possibly TRBD2 (5 bases). V was cut by 3 bases and J by 6 bases, with 10 bases left in between. CDR3 length: 13 amino acids. Germline CDR1 reads LGHNA; CDR2 reads YSLEER.

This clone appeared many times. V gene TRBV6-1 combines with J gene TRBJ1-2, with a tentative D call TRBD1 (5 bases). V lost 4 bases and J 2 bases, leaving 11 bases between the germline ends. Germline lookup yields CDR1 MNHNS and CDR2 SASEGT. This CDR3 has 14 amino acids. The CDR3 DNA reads TGTGCCAGCAGTGGACAGATTGGGAACTATGGCTACACCTTC. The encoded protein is CASSGQIGNYGYTF.

CDR3 protein: CASSRAISRYNEQFF. CDR3 nucleotide sequence: TGTGCCAGTAGTAGGGCGATTTCGCGCTACAATGAGCAGTTCTTC. The chain combines TRBV19 with TRBJ2-1; D not resolved. V was cut by 4 bases and J by 3 bases, with 13 bases left in between. The CDR3 consists of 15 residues. Germline V CDR1 and CDR2: LNHDA, SQIVND (reference sequence).

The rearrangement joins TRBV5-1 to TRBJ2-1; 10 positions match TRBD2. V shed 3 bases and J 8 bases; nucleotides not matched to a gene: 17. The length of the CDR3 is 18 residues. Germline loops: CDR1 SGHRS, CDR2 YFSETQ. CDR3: CASSSTLAGVRSRDEQFF. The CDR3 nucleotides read TGCGCCAGCAGCTCTACTCTAGCGGGAGTCAGGTCCAGGGATGAGCAGTTCTTC.

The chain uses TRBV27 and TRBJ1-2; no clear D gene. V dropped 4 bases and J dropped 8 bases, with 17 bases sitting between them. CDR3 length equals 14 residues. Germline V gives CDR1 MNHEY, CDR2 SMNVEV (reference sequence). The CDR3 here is CASSSGLLAGGYTF. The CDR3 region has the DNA TGTGCCAGCAGTTCCGGGCTCCTAGCGGGCGGCTACACCTTC.

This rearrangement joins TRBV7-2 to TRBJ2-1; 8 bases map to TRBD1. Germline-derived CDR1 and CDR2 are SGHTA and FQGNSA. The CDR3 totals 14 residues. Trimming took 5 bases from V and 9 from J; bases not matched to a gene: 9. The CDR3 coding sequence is TGTGCCAGCAGCCGTGCCAGGGGGCTCGGTGAGCAGTTCTTC. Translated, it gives CASSRARGLGEQFF.